The following is a TCR beta chain sequence with its context. This clone's antigen is unknown. The record has no base qualities; no much larger clone is one base away. The receptor library was made with the immunoSEQ multiplex PCR assay. On the study's bioinformatics: A statistical classification framework was built to diagnose cytomegalovirus status from the catalog of TCR beta chain sequences. TCRdb took this table from immuneACCESS and kept in-frame rearrangements with V and J called. Such tables lack part of the clones; where checked against another copy, unresolved V genes explain under half of the gap, and the rest is unexplained. The V and J calls and clone size come from that table; D and trimming were worked out from the DNA. This sample has 100,000 to 150,000 clones in its table, and approximately 88% of those were observed once. In total, the top ten clones hold 1.5% to 2.5% of the sample.

Cut back by 0 bases and 2 bases, the V and J ends lie 11 bases apart. CDR3 length: 16 amino acids, cysteine to phenylalanine. Solely the CDR3 DNA is kept, with 48 bases framed from the first base. CDR1 and CDR2 were assigned from the germline V gene as MRHNA and SNTAGT. The donors were included in the validation cohort of over a hundred subjects, a group kept apart from the roughly 700-subject first cohort. This specimen comes from a study of cytomegalovirus exposure and HLA in healthy donors (dated by TCRdb to 2016 to 2017). In the study overall: According to a later analysis, one platform produced both the roughly 120 validation repertoires and the 620 or so repertoires of the first cohort. The study aimed to test whether signatures of past pathogen exposure could be identified by cataloging public T cell receptors. In addition to the first cohort of about 650 subjects, a separate validation cohort of 100 to 150 different subjects was used. To predict cytomegalovirus infection status, the study combined high-throughput TCR immunosequencing, statistical association of individual TCRs with disease status, and machine learning. On the study overall, not on this receptor specifically: A later analysis found that TCRs clustered in the first cohort also tended to co-occur in the roughly 120 validation repertoires, with approximately 95% of cluster scores above 0. The classifier was reported to diagnose cytomegalovirus status with high specificity and sensitivity in both the original cohort and the validation cohort. The study gave a list of 150 to 200 TCR beta chains associated with cytomegalovirus. In vitro tests confirmed that a few of the cytomegalovirus-associated TCR beta chains recognize cytomegalovirus antigens. All 110 or so repertoires were used to score co-occurrence in the validation cohort in a later analysis, because that analysis had no HLA typing for the cohort. According to the authors, the approach could potentially be generalized to other disease states and immunological phenotypes. While some public TCRs were present in many individuals, most TCR sequences turned up only very rarely across donors.

The TCR comes from a woman under 30 in good health and CMV-seronegative. Sequencing used PBMCs. This chain joins TRBV6-4 to TRBJ2-1, with TRBD2 perhaps the D gene, on 6 matching bases. The CDR3 here reads CASSDSLLAPYNEQFF. The bases are TGTGCCAGCAGTGACTCTTTACTAGCACCCTACAATGAGCAGTTCTTC.